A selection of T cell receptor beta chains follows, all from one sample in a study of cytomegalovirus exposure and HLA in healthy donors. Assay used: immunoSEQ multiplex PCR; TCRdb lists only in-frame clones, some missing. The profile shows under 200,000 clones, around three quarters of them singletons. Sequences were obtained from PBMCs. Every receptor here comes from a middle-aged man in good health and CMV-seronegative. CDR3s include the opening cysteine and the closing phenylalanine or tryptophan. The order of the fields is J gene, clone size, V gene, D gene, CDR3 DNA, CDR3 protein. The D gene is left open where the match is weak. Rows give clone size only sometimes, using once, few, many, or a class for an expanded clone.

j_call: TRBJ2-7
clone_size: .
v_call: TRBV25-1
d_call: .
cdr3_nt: TGTGCCAGCCAGGGAACCTACGAGCAGTACTTC
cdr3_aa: CASQGTYEQYF

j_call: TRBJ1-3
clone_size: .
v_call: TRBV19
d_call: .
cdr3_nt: TGTGCCAGTAGTATAGGTGGAGATGGAAACACCATATATTTT
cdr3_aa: CASSIGGDGNTIYF

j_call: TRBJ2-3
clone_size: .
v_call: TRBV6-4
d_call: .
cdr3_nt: TGTGCCAGCAGTGACTTAGTGGGGGGAATAGATACGCAGTATTTT
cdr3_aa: CASSDLVGGIDTQYF

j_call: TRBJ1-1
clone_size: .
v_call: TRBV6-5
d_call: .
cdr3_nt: TGTGCCAGCAGTTACTCGGGGGCAGCGAACACTGAAGCTTTCTTT
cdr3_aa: CASSYSGAANTEAFF

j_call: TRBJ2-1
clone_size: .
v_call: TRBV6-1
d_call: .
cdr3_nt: TGTGCCAGCAGTGGAGCTTACTTCTACAATGAGCAGTTCTTC
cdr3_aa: CASSGAYFYNEQFF

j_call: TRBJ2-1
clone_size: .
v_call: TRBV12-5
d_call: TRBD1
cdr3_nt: TGTGCTGTCCGCGCCGGGACAGGGGACAATGAGCAGTTCTTC
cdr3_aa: CAVRAGTGDNEQFF

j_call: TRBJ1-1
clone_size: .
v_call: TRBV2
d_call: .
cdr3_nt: TGTGCCAGCAGCGTCGACAGATCTATGAACACTGAAGCTTTCTTT
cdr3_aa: CASSVDRSMNTEAFF

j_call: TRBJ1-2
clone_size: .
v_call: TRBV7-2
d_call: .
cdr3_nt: TGTGCCAGCAGCTTATCCGGCGGCAGAACTAACTATGGCTACACCTTC
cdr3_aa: CASSLSGGRTNYGYTF

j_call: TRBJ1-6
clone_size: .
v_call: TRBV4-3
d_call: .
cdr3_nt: TGCGCCAGCAGCCAGGACCGGGGACAACATAATTCACCCCTCCACTTT
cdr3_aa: CASSQDRGQHNSPLHF

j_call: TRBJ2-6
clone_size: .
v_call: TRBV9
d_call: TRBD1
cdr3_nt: TGTGCCAGCAGCATAGGGACAGGGGGGAACTCTGGGGCCAACGTCCTGACTTTC
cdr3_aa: CASSIGTGGNSGANVLTF

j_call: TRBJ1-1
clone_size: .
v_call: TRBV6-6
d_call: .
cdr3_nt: TGTGCCAGCAGTTCCCTAGTGTCCCGAACTGAAGCTTTCTTT
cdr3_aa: CASSSLVSRTEAFF

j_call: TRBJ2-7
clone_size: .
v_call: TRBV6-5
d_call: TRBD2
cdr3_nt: TGTGCCAGCAGTAATAGCGGGGGGTCCTACGAGCAGTACTTC
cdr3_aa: CASSNSGGSYEQYF

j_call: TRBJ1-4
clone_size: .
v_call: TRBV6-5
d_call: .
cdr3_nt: TGTGCCAGCAGTTACTCGAGAGGGTTTAATGAAAAACTGCTTTTT
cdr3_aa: CASSYSRGFNEKLLF

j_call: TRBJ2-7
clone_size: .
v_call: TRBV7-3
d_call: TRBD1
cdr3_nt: TGTGCCAGCAGCTTAACGGGGCCGGGGACAGGGTCCTACGAGCAGTACTTC
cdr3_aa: CASSLTGPGTGSYEQYF

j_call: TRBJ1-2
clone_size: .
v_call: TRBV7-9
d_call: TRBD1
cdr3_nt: TGTGCCAGCAGCTTAGGAACAGGGGGAAGTGGCTACACCTTC
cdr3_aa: CASSLGTGGSGYTF

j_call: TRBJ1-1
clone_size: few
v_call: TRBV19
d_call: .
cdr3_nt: TGTGCCACCCTCGGAGACCCGATAAAAGAAAACACTGAAGCTTTCTTT
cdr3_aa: CATLGDPIKENTEAFF

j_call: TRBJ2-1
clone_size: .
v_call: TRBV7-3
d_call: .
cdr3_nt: TGTGCCAGCAGCCCCCCCCCAACGGGAGCTAGCTACAATGAGCAGTTCTTC
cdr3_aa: CASSPPPTGASYNEQFF

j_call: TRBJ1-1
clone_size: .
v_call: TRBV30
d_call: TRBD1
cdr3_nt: TGTGCCTCCTCCGGGACAGGGGCCCGGATGAACACTGAAGCTTTCTTT
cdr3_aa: CASSGTGARMNTEAFF

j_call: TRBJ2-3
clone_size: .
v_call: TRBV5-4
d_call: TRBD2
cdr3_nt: TGTGCCAGTTTAACGGGACTAGCATCAGATACGCAGTATTTT
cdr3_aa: CASLTGLASDTQYF

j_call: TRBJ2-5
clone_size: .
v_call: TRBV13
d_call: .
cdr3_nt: TGTGCCAGCAGCTTAGAAAACGGGGTAGTTCGTGAGCAGTACTTC
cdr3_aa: CASSLENGVVREQYF

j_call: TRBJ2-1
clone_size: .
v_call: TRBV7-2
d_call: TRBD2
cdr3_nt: TGTGCCAGCAGCTCCGGGACAGTCACTAGCGGGAGGTACAATGAGCAGTTCTTC
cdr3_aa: CASSSGTVTSGRYNEQFF

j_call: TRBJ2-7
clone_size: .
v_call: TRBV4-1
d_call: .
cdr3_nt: TGCGCCAGCAGCCAGTATACGACAGGCTACGAGCAGTACTTC
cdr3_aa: CASSQYTTGYEQYF

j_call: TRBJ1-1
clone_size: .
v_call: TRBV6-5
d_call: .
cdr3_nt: TGTGCCAGCAGTTCCCAGAACACTGAAGCTTTCTTT
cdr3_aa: CASSSQNTEAFF

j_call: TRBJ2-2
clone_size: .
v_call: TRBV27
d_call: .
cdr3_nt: TGTGCCAGCAGGAGTCTGGGCCTAGGGGGGGAGGAGCTGTTTTTT
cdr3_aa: CASRSLGLGGEELFF

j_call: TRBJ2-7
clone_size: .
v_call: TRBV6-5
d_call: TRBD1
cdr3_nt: TGTGCCAGCAGTCTCCAGACAGGGGATTCCTACGAGCAGTACTTC
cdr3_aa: CASSLQTGDSYEQYF

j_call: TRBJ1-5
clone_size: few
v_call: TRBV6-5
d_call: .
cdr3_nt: TGTGCCAGCAGTTACCGGACAGGCAATCAGCCCCAGCATTTT
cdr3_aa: CASSYRTGNQPQHF

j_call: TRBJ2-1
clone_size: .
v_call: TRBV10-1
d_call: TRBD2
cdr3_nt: TGCGCCAGCAGCCACACTATAGCGGGGGCGTACAATGAGCAGTTCTTC
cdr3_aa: CASSHTIAGAYNEQFF

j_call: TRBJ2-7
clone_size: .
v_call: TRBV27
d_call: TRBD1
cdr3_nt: TGTGCCAGCAGGCCGCCGGGACAGGGACTACTTCCTTACTTC
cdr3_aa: CASRPPGQGLLPYF

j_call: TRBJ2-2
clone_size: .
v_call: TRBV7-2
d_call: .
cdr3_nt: TGTGCCAGCAGCTCCCTCCTCACCGGGGAGCTGTTTTTT
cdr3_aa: CASSSLLTGELFF

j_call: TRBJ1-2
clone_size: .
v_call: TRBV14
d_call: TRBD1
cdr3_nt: TGTGCCAGCAGCCAAGATGTCGACAGGGATTATGGCTACACCTTC
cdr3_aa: CASSQDVDRDYGYTF

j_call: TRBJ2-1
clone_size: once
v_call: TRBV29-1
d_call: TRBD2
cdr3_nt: TGCAGCGTTGTGGGAGGGACTAGCGGCCTCAATGAGCAGTTCTTC
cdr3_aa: CSVVGGTSGLNEQFF

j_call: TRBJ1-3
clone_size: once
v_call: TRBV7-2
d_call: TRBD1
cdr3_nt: TGTGCCAGCAGCGTACCACAGGGGCTTTGGAACACCATATATTTT
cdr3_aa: CASSVPQGLWNTIYF

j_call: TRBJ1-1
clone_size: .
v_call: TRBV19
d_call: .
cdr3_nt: TGTGCCAGTAGTATTGGTGTCGTCCGAGCCAACACTGAAGCTTTCTTT
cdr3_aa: CASSIGVVRANTEAFF

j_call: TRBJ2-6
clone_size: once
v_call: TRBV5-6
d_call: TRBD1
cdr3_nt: TGTGCCAGCAGCTTGGATGAGGACAGGGGAGCCTCTGGGGCCAACGTCCTGACTTTC
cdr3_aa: CASSLDEDRGASGANVLTF

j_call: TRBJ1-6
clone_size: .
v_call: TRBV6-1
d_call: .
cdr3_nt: TGTGCCAGCAGGTTGACAGTTAGAAATTCACCCCTCCACTTT
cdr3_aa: CASRLTVRNSPLHF

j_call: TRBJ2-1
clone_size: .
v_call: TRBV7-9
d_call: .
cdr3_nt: TGTGCCAGCAGCTTTGACGGGGAATACAATGAGCAGTTCTTC
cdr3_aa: CASSFDGEYNEQFF

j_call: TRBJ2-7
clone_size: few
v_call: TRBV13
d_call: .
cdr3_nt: TGTGCCAGCAGCCTGAGGAGGGAGTCCTACGAGCAGTACTTC
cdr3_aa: CASSLRRESYEQYF

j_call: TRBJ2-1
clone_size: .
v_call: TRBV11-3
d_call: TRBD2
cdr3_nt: TGTGCCAGCAGCCCCAGGGCGGGGACTAGCGAACACAATGAGCAGTTCTTC
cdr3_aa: CASSPRAGTSEHNEQFF

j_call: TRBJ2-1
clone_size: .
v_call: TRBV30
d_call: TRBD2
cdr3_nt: TGTGCCTGGAGCCTCGGACTAGCGGGAGAAATGGATGAGCAGTTCTTC
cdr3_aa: CAWSLGLAGEMDEQFF

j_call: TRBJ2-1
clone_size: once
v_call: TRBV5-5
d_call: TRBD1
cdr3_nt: TGTGCCAGCAGCCAACGCCCGGACAGGGTCCTTAGCGGCAAGGAGTTCTTC
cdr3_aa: CASSQRPDRVLSGKEFF

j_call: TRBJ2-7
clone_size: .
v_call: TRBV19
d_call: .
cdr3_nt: TGTGCCAGTAGTCCCGCCCCAGCGGCGAAATTCTACGAGCAGTACTTC
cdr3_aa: CASSPAPAAKFYEQYF

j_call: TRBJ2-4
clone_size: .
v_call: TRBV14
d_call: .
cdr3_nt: TGTGCCAGCAGCCAAGATATTGGAGTCGAAAACATTCAGTACTTC
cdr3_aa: CASSQDIGVENIQYF

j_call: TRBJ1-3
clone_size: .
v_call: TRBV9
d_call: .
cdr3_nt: TGTGCCAGCAGCCCCGAGTGGTCGGGGACCATATATTTT
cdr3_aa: CASSPEWSGTIYF

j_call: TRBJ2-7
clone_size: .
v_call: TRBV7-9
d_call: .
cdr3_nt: TGTTCCAGCAGCTTAGCGGCAGGGGGCGAGCAGTACTTC
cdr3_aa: CSSSLAAGGEQYF

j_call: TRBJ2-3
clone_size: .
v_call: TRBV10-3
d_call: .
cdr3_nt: TGTGCCATCAGTGAGTCAGGCGGGATCCGCACAGATACGCAGTATTTT
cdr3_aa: CAISESGGIRTDTQYF

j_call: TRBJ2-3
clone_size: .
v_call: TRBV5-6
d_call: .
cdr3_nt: TGTGCCAGCAGCTCAAGGGGTTTCTGGGGCCTAGATACGCAGTATTTT
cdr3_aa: CASSSRGFWGLDTQYF

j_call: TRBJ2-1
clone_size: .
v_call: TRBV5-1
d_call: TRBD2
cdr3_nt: TGCGCCAGCAGCAAACAACCTAGCGGGGGGGGGAATGAGCAGTTCTTC
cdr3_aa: CASSKQPSGGGNEQFF

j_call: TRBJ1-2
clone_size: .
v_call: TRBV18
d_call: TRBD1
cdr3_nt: TGTGCCAGCTCCGGGGACAGGGGTAACTATGGCTACACCTTC
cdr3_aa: CASSGDRGNYGYTF

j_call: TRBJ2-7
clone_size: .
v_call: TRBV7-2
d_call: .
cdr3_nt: TGTGCCAGCAGCTTATCTACAGGGCCTCACGAGCAGTACTTC
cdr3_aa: CASSLSTGPHEQYF

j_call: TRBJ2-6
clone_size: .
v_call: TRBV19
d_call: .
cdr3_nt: TGTGCCAGTAATCTCTCTGGGGCCAACGTCCTGACTTTC
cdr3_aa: CASNLSGANVLTF

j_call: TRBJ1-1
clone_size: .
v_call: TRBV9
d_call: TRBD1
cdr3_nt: TGTGCCAGCAGCTCGAGGACAGGTTTGAACACTGAAGCTTTCTTT
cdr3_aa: CASSSRTGLNTEAFF

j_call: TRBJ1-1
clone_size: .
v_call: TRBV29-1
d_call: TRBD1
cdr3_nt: TGCAGCGTTAGAGCCGGGACAGGGAACACTGAAGCTTTCTTT
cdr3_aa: CSVRAGTGNTEAFF

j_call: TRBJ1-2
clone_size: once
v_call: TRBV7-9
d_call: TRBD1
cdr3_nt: TGTGCCAGCAGCTTAGTACAGGGGCTCTATGGCTACACCTTC
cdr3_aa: CASSLVQGLYGYTF